These T cell receptor beta chains were read from a single sample in a study of T cells in Graves' hyperthyroidism and ophthalmopathy. TCRdb used MiXCR to reprocess the multiplex PCR reads, holding one entry per CDR3 protein. This table has hundreds of thousands of distinct CDR3 sequences, 35% to 55% appearing once. The sequencing sample was made of peripheral blood or thyroid tissue (not recorded which). The receptors come from a woman between 18 and 29 years old with Graves' hyperthyroidism. Each CDR3 is given with its conserved first and last residue. The order of the fields is J gene, V gene, D gene, clone size, CDR3 protein, CDR3 DNA. A D gene is named only where the DNA matches it firmly. The size field is filled for only some rows; it gives once, few, many or a size class.

>TRBJ2-5|TRBV20-1|TRBD1|.
CSARDFRGTDQETQYF
TGCAGTGCTAGAGATTTCAGGGGGACAGATCAAGAGACCCAGTACTTC
>TRBJ2-5|TRBV24-1|.|many
CATSGFPRLTGKRETQYF
TGTGCCACCAGTGGTTTTCCGCGGTTAACAGGGAAGCGGGAGACCCAGTACTTC
>TRBJ1-5|TRBV15|.|many
CATSRDRGQPQHF
TGTGCCACCAGCAGAGATCGGGGGCAGCCCCAGCATTTT
>TRBJ2-6|TRBV20-1|.|.
CSAMELATSGANVLTF
TGCAGTGCCATGGAGCTAGCGACCTCTGGGGCCAACGTCCTGACTTTC
>TRBJ1-4|TRBV7-6|.|many
CASSSMKEEKLFF
TGTGCCAGCAGCTCCATGAAGGAGGAAAAACTGTTTTTT
>TRBJ1-6|TRBV25-1|TRBD1|.
CASSDGDRGQYNSPLHF
TGTGCCAGCAGTGACGGTGACAGGGGACAGTATAATTCACCCCTCCACTTT
>TRBJ1-2|TRBV7-9|.|.
CASSLSRQGPYRYTF
TGTGCCAGCAGCTTATCTCGTCAGGGACCCTATCGCTACACCTTC
>TRBJ2-5|TRBV5-4|TRBD1|few
CASSPGQGAWETQYF
TGTGCCAGCAGCCCGGGACAGGGGGCTTGGGAGACCCAGTACTTC
>TRBJ2-2|TRBV29-1|.|few
CSVEEGDTMNTGELFF
TGCAGCGTTGAAGAGGGGGACACGATGAACACCGGGGAGCTGTTTTTT
>TRBJ1-1|TRBV2|TRBD1|many
CASSQDRGLTEAFF
TGTGCCAGCAGCCAGGACAGGGGCCTTACTGAAGCTTTCTTT
>TRBJ1-5|TRBV10-3|.|.
CAISETWQGRNQPQHF
TGTGCCATCAGTGAGACCTGGCAGGGCCGAAATCAGCCCCAGCATTTT
>TRBJ1-5|TRBV2|.|many
CASCTGPASNQPQHF
TGTGCCAGCTGCACGGGCCCCGCTAGCAATCAGCCCCAGCATTTT
>TRBJ1-2|TRBV2|TRBD1|.
CASRDRDRAWQDYTF
TGTGCCAGCAGGGATCGCGACAGGGCCTGGCAGGACTACACCTTC
>TRBJ1-2|TRBV15|.|.
CATSRGSSGNTF
TGTGCCACCAGCAGGGGGAGTTCTGGAAACACCTTC
>TRBJ2-7|TRBV7-9|.|.
CAGSRLEAYEQYF
TGTGCCGGCAGCCGCCTAGAGGCCTACGAGCAGTACTTC
>TRBJ1-4|TRBV25-1|.|many
CASSVGVRGEKLFF
TGTGCCAGCTCCGTGGGGGTCAGGGGTGAAAAACTGTTTTTT
>TRBJ2-6|TRBV29-1|TRBD1|many
CSVELTGDTSGANVLTF
TGCAGCGTTGAGTTGACAGGGGACACCTCTGGGGCCAACGTCCTGACTTTC
>TRBJ1-2|TRBV29-1|.|.
CAWRQVNYGYTF
TGTGCCTGGAGACAGGTTAACTATGGCTACACCTTC
>TRBJ1-3|TRBV29-1|.|.
CSVEDAGFSGNTIYF
TGCAGCGTTGAAGACGCGGGCTTCTCTGGAAACACCATATATTTT
>TRBJ1-4|TRBV20-1|TRBD1|few
CSAHGTGPSEKLFF
TGCAGTGCCCACGGGACAGGGCCGAGTGAAAAACTGTTTTTT
>TRBJ2-7|TRBV7-8|.|.
CASSLALGRISYEQYF
TGTGCCAGCAGCTTAGCGTTGGGCAGGATCTCCTACGAGCAGTACTTC
>TRBJ2-7|TRBV7-9|.|.
CASSHQGSSYEQYF
TGTGCCAGCAGCCACCAGGGGAGCTCCTACGAGCAGTACTTC
>TRBJ2-2|TRBV29-1|TRBD1|many
CSVNRGPDGELFF
TGCAGCGTTAACAGGGGGCCTGACGGGGAGCTGTTTTTT
>TRBJ1-6|TRBV10-3|.|few
CAISYGPGGLYSPLHF
TGTGCCATCAGTTATGGGCCCGGGGGGCTCTATTCACCCCTCCACTTT
>TRBJ2-2|TRBV7-6|.|.
CASSQYSGNTGELFF
TGTGCCAGCAGCCAATATAGCGGGAACACCGGGGAGCTGTTTTTT
>TRBJ1-2|TRBV9|.|many
CASSSYEGYTF
TGTGCCAGCAGTTCTTATGAGGGCTACACCTTC
>TRBJ1-6|TRBV20-1|.|.
CSAREFEGSNSPLHF
TGCAGTGCTAGAGAATTCGAGGGAAGTAATTCACCCCTCCACTTT
>TRBJ1-2|TRBV20-1|.|many
CSARENDRHYGYTF
TGCAGTGCTAGAGAGAACGACAGGCACTATGGCTACACCTTC
>TRBJ1-2|TRBV7-6|.|few
CASRPLKGSNYGYTF
TGTGCCAGCAGACCATTGAAGGGGTCAAACTATGGCTACACCTTC
>TRBJ1-1|TRBV25-1|.|.
CASRIPNTEAFF
TGTGCCAGCAGGATCCCGAACACTGAAGCTTTCTTT
>TRBJ1-4|TRBV10-3|.|.
CATQGGTEKLFF
TGTGCCACACAGGGAGGGACTGAAAAACTGTTTTTT
>TRBJ1-5|TRBV29-1|TRBD1|many
CSVLGTDRNQPQHF
TGCAGCGTTTTAGGGACAGACCGCAATCAGCCCCAGCATTTT
>TRBJ2-5|TRBV7-3|TRBD1|.
CACSSGQQETQYF
TGTGCCTGCAGCTCGGGACAGCAAGAGACCCAGTACTTC
>TRBJ2-6|TRBV2|.|.
CASSFGASGANVLTF
TGTGCCAGCAGTTTTGGGGCCTCTGGGGCCAACGTCCTGACTTTC
>TRBJ1-1|TRBV25-1|TRBD1|few
CASHGQENTEAFF
TGTGCCAGCCACGGACAGGAGAACACTGAAGCTTTCTTT
>TRBJ2-7|TRBV7-3|TRBD2|.
CASSLTSGTVSEQYF
TGTGCCAGCAGCTTAACTAGCGGGACTGTCAGCGAGCAGTACTTC
>TRBJ2-2|TRBV29-1|.|medium-sized
CSVMRGVGELFF
TGCAGCGTGATGAGGGGAGTCGGGGAGCTGTTTTTT
>TRBJ1-1|TRBV20-1|.|few
CSASRLLGGTEAFF
TGCAGTGCTAGTCGACTTCTCGGGGGCACTGAAGCTTTCTTT
>TRBJ1-2|TRBV19|.|once
CASKPGFGYTF
TGTGCCAGTAAGCCAGGTTTTGGCTACACCTTC
>TRBJ2-5|TRBV6-6|TRBD1|.
CASSQQGWETQYF
TGTGCCAGCAGTCAACAGGGGTGGGAGACCCAGTACTTC
>TRBJ2-3|TRBV7-9|TRBD2|.
CASSLGGRKADTQYF
TGTGCCAGCAGCTTAGGCGGGAGGAAGGCAGATACGCAGTATTTT
>TRBJ1-1|TRBV7-9|.|few
CASLSFLNTEAFF
TGTGCCAGTCTCTCGTTCCTGAACACTGAAGCTTTCTTT
>TRBJ1-3|TRBV5-5|.|many
CASSLMWTRSGNTIYF
TGTGCCAGCAGCTTGATGTGGACACGCTCTGGAAACACCATATATTTT
>TRBJ2-2|TRBV11-1|TRBD1|.
CASSFRQGYTGELFF
TGTGCCAGCAGTTTTCGACAGGGATACACCGGGGAGCTGTTTTTT
>TRBJ2-7|TRBV29-1|TRBD1|.
CSVERDRVSGEQYF
TGCAGCGTTGAACGGGACAGGGTATCTGGCGAGCAGTACTTC
>TRBJ1-1|TRBV2|.|few
CASSRPRVPNTEAFF
TGTGCCAGCAGTCGACCAAGGGTCCCGAACACTGAAGCTTTCTTT
>TRBJ1-2|TRBV25-1|.|.
CASSQETGDSGYTF
TGTGCCAGCAGCCAAGAAACCGGGGATTCTGGCTACACCTTC
>TRBJ1-5|TRBV2|TRBD1|.
CASSEGWQGGQPQHF
TGTGCCAGCAGTGAAGGGTGGCAGGGGGGCCAGCCCCAGCATTTT
>TRBJ2-7|TRBV7-9|.|few
CASSFSYSSSYEQYF
TGTGCCAGCAGCTTCAGCTACTCTAGCAGCTACGAGCAGTACTTC
>TRBJ2-7|TRBV2|.|.
CASSEGRRTPPHEQYF
TGTGCCAGCAGTGAAGGGCGGCGAACACCCCCCCACGAGCAGTACTTC
>TRBJ1-1|TRBV9|.|.
CASSGSDRVGTEAFF
TGTGCCAGCAGCGGTTCAGACAGAGTTGGCACTGAAGCTTTCTTT
>TRBJ1-1|TRBV6-6|TRBD1|.
CASSYRRDSIFEAFF
TGTGCCAGCAGTTACAGAAGGGACAGCATCTTTGAAGCTTTCTTT
>TRBJ1-1|TRBV12-3/TRBV12-4|TRBD1|.
CASRPTGGITEAFF
TGTGCCAGCAGGCCTACAGGGGGCATCACTGAAGCTTTCTTT
>TRBJ2-5|TRBV24-1|TRBD2|.
CATSGPTSVEGETQYF
TGTGCCACCAGTGGCCCGACTAGCGTTGAAGGAGAGACCCAGTACTTC
>TRBJ1-2|TRBV7-9|.|few
CASSAQTAGAGDYGYTF
TGTGCCAGCAGCGCGCAAACAGCAGGGGCCGGGGACTATGGCTACACCTTC
>TRBJ1-5|TRBV4-1|.|.
CASSLQRSNQPQHF
TGCGCCAGCAGCCTACAGAGGAGCAATCAGCCCCAGCATTTT
>TRBJ1-6|TRBV2|TRBD1|.
CASSWGRTGSPLHF
TGTGCCAGCAGTTGGGGCAGGACAGGCTCACCCCTCCACTTT
>TRBJ1-5|TRBV7-9|.|many
CASAMAGERNQPQHF
TGTGCCAGCGCTATGGCGGGGGAAAGAAATCAGCCCCAGCATTTT
>TRBJ2-7|TRBV19|TRBD2|.
CASSTGTLAGGHDEQYF
TGTGCCAGTAGTACCGGTACGTTAGCGGGAGGGCACGACGAGCAGTACTTC